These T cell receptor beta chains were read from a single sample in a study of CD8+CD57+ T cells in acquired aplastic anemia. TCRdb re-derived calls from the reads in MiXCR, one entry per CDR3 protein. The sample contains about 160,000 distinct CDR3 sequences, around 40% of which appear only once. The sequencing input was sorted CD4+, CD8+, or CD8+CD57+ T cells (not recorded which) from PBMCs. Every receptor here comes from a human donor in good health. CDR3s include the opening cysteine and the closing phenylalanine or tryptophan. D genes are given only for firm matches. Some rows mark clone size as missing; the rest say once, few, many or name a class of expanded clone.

CDR3nt: TGCAGTGCTAGACCAAGGGGCGGAGGTACGCAGTATTTT
CDR3aa: CSARPRGGGTQYF
abundance: NA
j_gene: TRBJ2-3
d_gene: NA
len: 13
v_gene: TRBV20-1

CDR3nt: TGTGCCAGCAGCCCACAGGGGGGATATGAAAAACTGTTTTTT
CDR3aa: CASSPQGGYEKLFF
abundance: few
j_gene: TRBJ1-4
d_gene: TRBD1
len: 14
v_gene: TRBV2

CDR3nt: TGTGCCTGGCAGACTGGGACTAGCGGGAGTCAAGACTTC
CDR3aa: CAWQTGTSGSQDF
abundance: NA
j_gene: TRBJ2-7
d_gene: TRBD2
len: 13
v_gene: TRBV30

CDR3nt: TGTGCCAGCAGCCCGGCTCCCACACACACAGATACGCAGTATTTT
CDR3aa: CASSPAPTHTDTQYF
abundance: many
j_gene: TRBJ2-3
d_gene: NA
len: 15
v_gene: TRBV7-8

CDR3nt: TGTGCCAGCAGCTGGGTCGGGACAGGGAGCGAGCAGTACTTC
CDR3aa: CASSWVGTGSEQYF
abundance: many
j_gene: TRBJ2-7
d_gene: TRBD1
len: 14
v_gene: TRBV6-1

CDR3nt: TGTGCCAGCAGTTACACAGCGGGAGGGCATCATGAGCAGTTCTTC
CDR3aa: CASSYTAGGHHEQFF
abundance: many
j_gene: TRBJ2-1
d_gene: TRBD2
len: 15
v_gene: TRBV6-5

CDR3nt: TGTGCCAGTAGAGATCCCGGGACAGGGGCTACTGAAGCTTTCTTT
CDR3aa: CASRDPGTGATEAFF
abundance: NA
j_gene: TRBJ1-1
d_gene: TRBD1
len: 15
v_gene: TRBV19

CDR3nt: TGTGCCAGCGGGTATGGCTACACCTTC
CDR3aa: CASGYGYTF
abundance: NA
j_gene: TRBJ1-2
d_gene: NA
len: 9
v_gene: TRBV12-3/TRBV12-4

CDR3nt: TGTGCCTGGAGCGGAGGACAGGTTAATTCACCCCTCCACTTT
CDR3aa: CAWSGGQVNSPLHF
abundance: NA
j_gene: TRBJ1-6
d_gene: TRBD1
len: 14
v_gene: TRBV30

CDR3nt: TGTGCCAGCAACTCTATTGGGGACACCCCCTACGAGCAGTACTTC
CDR3aa: CASNSIGDTPYEQYF
abundance: many
j_gene: TRBJ2-7
d_gene: NA
len: 15
v_gene: TRBV5-6

CDR3nt: TGTGCCAGCAGTCTAGGGGGAGGCACTGAAGCTTTCTTT
CDR3aa: CASSLGGGTEAFF
abundance: few
j_gene: TRBJ1-1
d_gene: NA
len: 13
v_gene: TRBV7-2

CDR3nt: TGTGCCAGTAGTATAGGCGGGGGAGGTATCACTGAAGCTTTCTTT
CDR3aa: CASSIGGGGITEAFF
abundance: many
j_gene: TRBJ1-1
d_gene: NA
len: 15
v_gene: TRBV19

CDR3nt: TGTGCCAGCATCGGGGACAGGGTTCTAGGCACTGAAGCTTTCTTT
CDR3aa: CASIGDRVLGTEAFF
abundance: NA
j_gene: TRBJ1-1
d_gene: TRBD1
len: 15
v_gene: TRBV2

CDR3nt: TGTGCCAGCAGCCAGAGCGGGACGGCAGGGGCTGAAGCTTTCTTT
CDR3aa: CASSQSGTAGAEAFF
abundance: few
j_gene: TRBJ1-1
d_gene: NA
len: 15
v_gene: TRBV3-1

CDR3nt: TGTGCCAGCAGCCCGAGGGGACTAGCGGTGGATACGCAGTATTTT
CDR3aa: CASSPRGLAVDTQYF
abundance: many
j_gene: TRBJ2-3
d_gene: TRBD2
len: 15
v_gene: TRBV7-8

CDR3nt: TGCAGTGCTAGAGATCGATGGGACAGCCGCACTGAAGCTTTCTTT
CDR3aa: CSARDRWDSRTEAFF
abundance: NA
j_gene: TRBJ1-1
d_gene: TRBD1
len: 15
v_gene: TRBV20-1

CDR3nt: TGCGCCAGCAGCTTGTCCCGATCCGTGACTAGCACAGATACGCAGTATTTT
CDR3aa: CASSLSRSVTSTDTQYF
abundance: NA
j_gene: TRBJ2-3
d_gene: NA
len: 17
v_gene: TRBV5-1

CDR3nt: TGCGCCAGCAGCGTAGGGGTAGCGAGGGATACGCAGTATTTT
CDR3aa: CASSVGVARDTQYF
abundance: many
j_gene: TRBJ2-3
d_gene: NA
len: 14
v_gene: TRBV5-1

CDR3nt: TGCGCCAGCAGAAACCCCAGGGGGGCAGAGGAGCAGTACTTC
CDR3aa: CASRNPRGAEEQYF
abundance: NA
j_gene: TRBJ2-7
d_gene: NA
len: 14
v_gene: TRBV5-1

CDR3nt: TGTGCCAGCAGCCAAGGGTTAGGGCAGGCAGGCGGCTACACCTTC
CDR3aa: CASSQGLGQAGGYTF
abundance: few
j_gene: TRBJ1-2
d_gene: NA
len: 15
v_gene: TRBV3-1

CDR3nt: TGTGCCAGCAGCCCCAGGGGCCGCGCTCAAGCTAACTATGGCTACACCTTC
CDR3aa: CASSPRGRAQANYGYTF
abundance: NA
j_gene: TRBJ1-2
d_gene: NA
len: 17
v_gene: TRBV7-4

CDR3nt: TGTGCCATCAGTTACTCTGACCGGGGTCTTCTTGCCGTCCTGACTTTC
CDR3aa: CAISYSDRGLLAVLTF
abundance: NA
j_gene: TRBJ2-6
d_gene: NA
len: 16
v_gene: TRBV10-3

CDR3nt: TGCGCCAGCAGTGAGTCGGGCGGGAGAGGGGATACGCAGTATTTT
CDR3aa: CASSESGGRGDTQYF
abundance: many
j_gene: TRBJ2-3
d_gene: TRBD2
len: 15
v_gene: TRBV10-2

CDR3nt: TGCAGTGCTAGGGACAGGGACGCCGAGCAGTACTTC
CDR3aa: CSARDRDAEQYF
abundance: NA
j_gene: TRBJ2-7
d_gene: TRBD1
len: 12
v_gene: TRBV20-1